The source of this TCR beta chain is a study of blood T cells in healthy people across ages. Study findings and constraints: Estimates of diversity drawn from one million T cells were considered underestimates. Higher diversity and more naive CD4+ cells were features of long-lived donors, compared to aged donors.

Then a second PCR, running about 6 to 12 cycles, was carried out with a sample-barcoded 5' primer and a J-beta primer mix. Carrying 12 random nucleotides, a template-switch adaptor labeled each individual cDNA molecule. TCRdb analysed the 5' RACE reads with MiXCR anew, one entry per CDR3 protein. In the table there are around 1,700,000 distinct CDR3 sequences, 28% of which are singletons. Concerning this clonotype: Its antigen is unidentified. No conserved phenylalanine or tryptophan is present at the end of the CDR3, so a read error is the likely explanation.

Healthy Caucasians from Russia aged about 6 to 95 served as donors. Germline V lookup: CDR1 SGHTA, CDR2 FQGNSA. This CDR3 has 16 residues. The V gene end was trimmed by 4 bases and the J gene end by 5 bases; junction bases not matched to a gene: 9. This TCR was sampled from a woman in her 30s in good health. Material: blood. This rearrangement joins TRBV7-2 to TRBJ2-1; 9 bases map to TRBD1. In DNA, the CDR3 is TGTGCCAGCAGCTACGTGGGGGGGACAGGGCACAATGAGCAGTTCTCC. Its translation: CASSYVGGTGHNEQFS.